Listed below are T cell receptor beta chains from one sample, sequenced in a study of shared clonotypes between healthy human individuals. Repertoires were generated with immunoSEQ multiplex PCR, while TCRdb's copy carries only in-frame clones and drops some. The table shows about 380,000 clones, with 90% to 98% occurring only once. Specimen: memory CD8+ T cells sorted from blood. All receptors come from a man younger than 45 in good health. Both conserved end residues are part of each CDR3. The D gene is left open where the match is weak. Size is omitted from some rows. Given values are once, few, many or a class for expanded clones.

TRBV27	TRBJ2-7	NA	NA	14	CASSLQTSSYEQYF	TGTGCCAGCAGTTTACAGACTAGCTCCTACGAGCAGTACTTC
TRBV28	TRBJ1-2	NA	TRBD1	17	CASSAPGQGVANYGYTF	TGTGCCAGCAGTGCCCCGGGACAGGGAGTCGCTAACTATGGCTACACCTTC
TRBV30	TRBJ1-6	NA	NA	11	CAWNSGSPLHF	TGTGCCTGGAACAGTGGTTCACCCCTCCACTTT
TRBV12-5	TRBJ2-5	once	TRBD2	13	CASGAGASETQYF	TGTGCTAGTGGAGCGGGAGCTTCGGAGACCCAGTACTTC
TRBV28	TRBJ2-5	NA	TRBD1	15	CASSLGPGQTETQYF	TGTGCCAGCAGTTTAGGCCCGGGACAGACGGAGACCCAGTACTTC
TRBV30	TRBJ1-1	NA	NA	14	CAWTLGDRNTEAFF	TGTGCCTGGACTTTGGGTGACAGGAACACTGAAGCTTTCTTT
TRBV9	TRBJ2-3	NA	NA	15	CASSAEWGAMDTQYF	TGTGCCAGCAGCGCTGAGTGGGGGGCGATGGATACGCAGTATTTT
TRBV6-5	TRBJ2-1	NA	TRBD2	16	CASSYSTSGRANEQFF	TGTGCCAGCAGTTACTCGACTAGCGGGAGGGCCAATGAGCAGTTCTTC
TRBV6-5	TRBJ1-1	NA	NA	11	CASRKNTEAFF	TGTGCCAGCAGAAAGAACACTGAAGCTTTCTTT
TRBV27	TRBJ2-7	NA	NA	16	CASSLYRTEARNEQYF	TGTGCCAGCAGTTTATACAGGACAGAAGCACGGAACGAGCAGTACTTC
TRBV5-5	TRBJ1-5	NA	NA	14	CASSLVYSNQPQHF	TGTGCCAGCAGCTTGGTTTATAGCAATCAGCCCCAGCATTTT
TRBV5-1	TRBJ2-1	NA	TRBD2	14	CASRLAGYYNEQFF	TGCGCCAGCAGACTAGCGGGGTACTACAATGAGCAGTTCTTC
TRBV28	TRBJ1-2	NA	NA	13	CASIPRGGYGYTF	TGTGCCAGCATCCCCAGGGGCGGCTATGGCTACACCTTC
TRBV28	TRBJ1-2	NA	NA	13	CASSFQGNYGYTF	TGTGCCAGCAGTTTCCAGGGGAACTATGGCTACACCTTC
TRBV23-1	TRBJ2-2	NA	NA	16	CASSLMDQGNTGELFF	TGCGCCAGCAGCCTAATGGACCAAGGAAACACCGGGGAGCTGTTTTTT
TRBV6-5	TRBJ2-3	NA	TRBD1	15	CASSYVRTGGDTQYF	TGTGCCAGCAGTTACGTAAGGACAGGGGGTGATACGCAGTATTTT
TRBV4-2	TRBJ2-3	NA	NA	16	CASSSLTVEVKDTQYF	TGTGCCAGCAGCTCACTCACAGTGGAGGTTAAAGATACGCAGTATTTT
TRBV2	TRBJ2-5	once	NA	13	CASSEVYQETQYF	TGTGCCAGCAGTGAGGTGTACCAAGAGACCCAGTACTTC
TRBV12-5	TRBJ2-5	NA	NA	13	CASGKDGQETQYF	TGTGCTAGTGGTAAGGACGGTCAAGAGACCCAGTACTTC
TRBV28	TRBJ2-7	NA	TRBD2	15	CASSHSRTSVYEQYF	TGTGCCAGCAGTCACAGCAGGACTAGCGTCTACGAGCAGTACTTC
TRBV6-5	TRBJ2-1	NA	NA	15	CASSGRRGPGNEQFF	TGTGCCAGCAGTGGCAGGAGGGGGCCAGGCAATGAGCAGTTCTTC
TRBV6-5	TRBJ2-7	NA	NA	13	CASSFLQGTEQYF	TGTGCCAGCAGTTTCCTACAGGGAACCGAGCAGTACTTC
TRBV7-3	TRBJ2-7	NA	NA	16	CASSSMALEPGGEQYF	TGTGCCAGCAGCTCCATGGCTTTGGAACCTGGGGGAGAGCAGTACTTC
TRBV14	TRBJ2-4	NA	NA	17	CASSRRTVGGSKNIQYF	TGTGCCAGCAGCCGGCGGACAGTCGGGGGTTCCAAAAACATTCAGTACTTC
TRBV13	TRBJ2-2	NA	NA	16	CASSPNWDTNTGELFF	TGTGCCAGCAGCCCGAACTGGGACACGAACACCGGGGAGCTGTTTTTT
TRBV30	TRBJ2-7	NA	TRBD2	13	CAWSVREGGEQYF	TGTGCCTGGAGTGTACGGGAGGGGGGCGAGCAGTACTTC
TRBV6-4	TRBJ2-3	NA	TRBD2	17	CASSDSATSGRLDTQYF	TGTGCCAGCAGTGACTCGGCCACTAGCGGGAGGTTGGATACGCAGTATTTT
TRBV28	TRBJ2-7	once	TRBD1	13	CASSSGQGYEQYF	TGTGCCAGCAGTTCGGGACAGGGCTACGAGCAGTACTTC
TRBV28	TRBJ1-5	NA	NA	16	CASSLIPYDSNQPQHF	TGTGCCAGCAGTTTAATCCCCTACGACAGCAATCAGCCCCAGCATTTT
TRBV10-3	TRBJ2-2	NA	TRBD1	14	CAIRGTASIGELFF	TGTGCCATCAGAGGGACAGCATCAATCGGGGAGCTGTTTTTT
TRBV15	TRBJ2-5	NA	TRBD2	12	CATSRGRETQYF	TGTGCCACCTCGCGCGGGAGAGAGACCCAGTACTTC
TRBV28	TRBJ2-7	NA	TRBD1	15	CASSSPGTGVYEQYF	TGTGCCAGCAGCTCCCCCGGGACAGGGGTCTACGAGCAGTACTTC
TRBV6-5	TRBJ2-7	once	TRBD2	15	CASSSGTSGSSDQYF	TGTGCCAGCAGTTCCGGGACTAGCGGGAGTTCCGACCAGTACTTC
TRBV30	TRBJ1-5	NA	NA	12	CAWSAGYQPQHF	TGTGCCTGGAGTGCCGGGTATCAGCCCCAGCATTTT
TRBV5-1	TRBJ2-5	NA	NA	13	CASSLGHRETQYF	TGCGCCAGCAGCTTGGGACACCGAGAGACCCAGTACTTC
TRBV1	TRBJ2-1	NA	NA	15	CTSSQLPGLRNEQFF	TGCACCAGCAGCCAATTGCCAGGACTACGCAATGAGCAGTTCTTC
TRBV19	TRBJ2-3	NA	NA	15	CASSILLGGTDTQYF	TGTGCCAGTAGTATCTTGTTGGGGGGCACAGATACGCAGTATTTT
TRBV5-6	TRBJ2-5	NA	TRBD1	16	CASSLGGGAGQETQYF	TGTGCCAGCAGCTTGGGAGGGGGCGCAGGTCAAGAGACCCAGTACTTC
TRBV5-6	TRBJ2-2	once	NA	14	CASSWTANTGELFF	TGTGCCAGCAGCTGGACAGCGAACACCGGGGAGCTGTTTTTT
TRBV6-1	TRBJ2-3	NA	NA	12	CASSEVTDTQYF	TGTGCCAGCAGTGAAGTAACAGATACGCAGTATTTT
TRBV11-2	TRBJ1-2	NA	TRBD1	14	CASSLVRRGYGYTF	TGTGCCAGCAGCTTAGTTCGCAGGGGGTATGGCTACACCTTC
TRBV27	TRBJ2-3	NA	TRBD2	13	CACGLAGTDTQYF	TGTGCCTGTGGACTAGCGGGAACAGATACGCAGTATTTT
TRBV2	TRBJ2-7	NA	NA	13	CASSEWQIGEQYF	TGTGCCAGCAGTGAATGGCAAATTGGCGAGCAGTACTTC
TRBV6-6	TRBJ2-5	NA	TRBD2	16	CASSYNLAATSGTQYF	TGTGCCAGCAGTTACAATCTAGCGGCCACCTCCGGGACCCAGTACTTC
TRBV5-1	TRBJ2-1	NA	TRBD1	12	CASRDRVNEQFF	TGCGCCAGCAGGGACAGGGTCAATGAGCAGTTCTTC
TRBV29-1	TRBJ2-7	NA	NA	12	CSVAAVRAQQYF	TGCAGCGTTGCGGCGGTTAGGGCTCAGCAGTACTTC
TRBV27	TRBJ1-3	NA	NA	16	CASKPNAGAGGNTIYF	TGTGCCAGCAAACCCAACGCCGGGGCCGGCGGGAACACCATATATTTT
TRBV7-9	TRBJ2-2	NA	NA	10	CASTGLELFF	TGTGCCAGCACGGGCTTGGAGCTGTTTTTT
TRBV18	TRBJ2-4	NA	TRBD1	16	CASSPQGALAKNIQYF	TGTGCCAGCTCTCCACAGGGGGCACTAGCCAAAAACATTCAGTACTTC